This T cell receptor beta chain was found in a study of blood T cell repertoires in COVID-19. Turning to the study itself: T cells, B-cell-depleted T cells, or PBMCs supplied cDNA or gDNA.

After removal of 6 bases from V and 4 bases from J, the junction contained 6 bases not matched to a gene. The CDR3 is made up of 14 amino acids. Germline-derived CDR1 and CDR2 are MDHEN and SYDVKM. As processed by the authors: Reference gene primers were amplified, and this amplification served to estimate nucleated cell counts. Measured with immunoSEQ multiplex PCR; TCRdb has only the in-frame clones, and not every one. The DNA was the basis for D and trimming; V, J and clone size are from that table. The repertoire holds around 120,000 clones, with around 87% as singletons. V is TRBV28 and J is TRBJ2-7, with 10 bases identical to TRBD1. The sample taken for sequencing was peripheral blood. This receptor was obtained from a woman aged 65 to 85 with acute or convalescent COVID-19. CDR3 sequence (DNA): TGTGCCAGCAGCTTACGGACAGGGGGTTACGAGCAGTACTTC. Translating it yields CASSLRTGGYEQYF.